The 3 T cell receptor beta chains in this list originate from one sample, sequenced in a study of lymphopenia after photon versus proton radiotherapy (dated by TCRdb to 2018 to 2020). The method behind the library was the immunoSEQ multiplex PCR assay. TCRdb's version of the immuneACCESS table is confined to in-frame rearrangements and falls short of the full clone set. An unresolved V gene accounts for under half of the shortfall where checked; the remainder is of unknown origin. Present in this sample are 25,000 to 30,000 clones, 65% to 85% of which were seen just once. Of the sample, over 30% falls within the top ten clones. Sequenced material: peripheral blood, taken from a patient treated with photon-based radiotherapy. These receptors came from a man aged 45 to 65 with gastric cancer.

The chain recombines TRBV4-1 with TRBJ2-2; D is ambiguous. Trimming left V 5 bases short and J 4 bases short, with 8 bases between. From germline, CDR1 is MGHRA and CDR2 YSYEKL. The CDR3 totals 13 residues. As DNA, the CDR3 is TGCGCCAGCAGCAGCTTGACCACCGGGGAGCTGTTTTTT. It yields the protein CASSSLTTGELFF.

Only a few counts were recorded for this clone. The genes are TRBV9 and TRBJ1-3; D is unresolved. V was shortened by 4 bases and J by 2 bases, with 16 bases between the two germline ends. CDR1 and CDR2 (germline): SGDLS, YYNGEE. The length of the CDR3 is 16 residues. The CDR3 nucleotides are TGTGCCAGCAGCCCAACTTGGGGAGTGGCTGGAAACACCATATATTTT. Its protein is CASSPTWGVAGNTIYF.

J is TRBJ2-3 and V is TRBV6-5; D remains ambiguous. In germline, CDR1 is MNHEY, CDR2 SVGAGI. Trimming took off 5 bases at V and 5 bases at J, with 11 bases between the two ends. The CDR3 totals 13 residues. The CDR3 reads CASSPVARDTQYF. In DNA form, the CDR3 reads TGTGCCAGCAGTCCCGTGGCCCGAGATACGCAGTATTTT.